The following is a T cell receptor (beta chain) sequence with its context. This CDR3 has 15 residues. Looked up from germline, CDR1 is SGHAT and CDR2 is FQNNGV. V shed 1 base, J shed 7 bases, and the junction held 8 bases outside the gene matches. This specimen belongs to a study of cytomegalovirus exposure and HLA in healthy donors. Primers for the PCR totalled 60 Vbeta and 13 Jbeta. Sequenced by immunoSEQ multiplex PCR; TCRdb stores in-frame clones only, minus some. The sample comprises around 190,000 clones, around 73% of which are singletons, and under 2.5% rests with the top ten. The sequenced sample consisted of PBMCs. This chain uses TRBV11-2 with TRBJ2-7, with 9 bases lining up with TRBD1. This clonotype was obtained from a man aged 55 to 69 in good health and CMV-seronegative. CDR3 loop: CASSLATGGIGEQYF. The DNA of the CDR3 is TGTGCCAGCAGCTTAGCGACAGGGGGAATTGGGGAGCAGTACTTC.